This T cell receptor beta chain was recorded in a study of OX40 agonist ivuxolimab in advanced cancers. Study results and limitations: Averaged across samples, CD8+ T cells carried more expanded clones than CD4+ did.

Data came from immunoSEQ multiplex PCR; TCRdb stores just in-frame clones and leaves some out. This repertoire shows about 50,000 clones, around 81% found once; its top ten account for approximately 2.8%. The CDR3 sequence is 13 residues long. The germline CDR1 and CDR2 sequences are MGHDK and SYGVNS. V lost 4 bases and J lost 2, with 9 bases in between. For this clone: Its antigen is unidentified.

The chain has TRBV25-1 and TRBJ2-7; the D gene could be TRBD1 or TRBD2 (5 bases each). The sample consisted of CD4+ or CD8+ T cells sorted from blood, taken in a trial of the OX40 agonist ivuxolimab. This TCR was recovered from an adult with an advanced solid tumor such as melanoma, head and neck, liver or kidney cancer. This CDR3 reads CASSARGPYEQYF. As DNA, the CDR3 is TGTGCCAGCAGTGCTCGGGGACCCTACGAGCAGTACTTC.